This T cell receptor (beta chain) was captured by sequencing in a study of cytomegalovirus exposure and HLA in healthy donors. Points from the study as a whole: Cytomegalovirus status was reportedly diagnosed by the classifier with high sensitivity and specificity. Clonal expansion was found to be greater in HLA-associated TCR beta chains than in equally common others in a later analysis. Sequencing likely caused a cluster of highly shared sequence variants.

Germline assignment: CDR1 LGHNA and CDR2 YSLEER. V dropped 0 bases and J dropped 3; count of bases not matched to a gene: 1. CDR3 length equals 16 residues. The PCR had 60 Vbeta and 13 Jbeta primers. Sequenced by immunoSEQ multiplex PCR; TCRdb stores in-frame clones only, minus some. This table lists roughly 51,000 clones. A note on this clone: As yet, its antigen is unknown.

The genes are TRBV4-3 and TRBJ2-3; TRBD2 matches at 12 bases. The clonotype was recovered from a male donor in good health and CMV-seropositive. Sequencing input: PBMCs. CDR3 sequence (DNA): TGCGCCAGCAGCCAAGATACTAGCGGGGGGACAGATACGCAGTATTTT. Its protein product is CASSQDTSGGTDTQYF.